The 28 T cell receptor beta chains below all came from one sample that was sequenced in a study of T cell repertoires in cytomegalovirus infection. Each CDR3 protein gets one entry after TCRdb re-called the reads with MiXCR. The sample lists about 50,000 distinct CDR3 sequences; about 19% were seen once. What these receptors recognize is not known. The source material was CD8+ T cells from cultured PBMCs, sampled from culture after CMV antigen stimulation. Every receptor here comes from a human donor in good health (CMV status not recorded). Some clones in this sample may be carry-over from other donors' samples.

This clonotype was picked up a small number of times. CDR3 amino acids: CASSQETGAREQYF. CDR3 in DNA: TGTGCCAGCAGCCAAGAGACGGGGGCGCGGGAGCAGTACTTC. This sequence joins TRBV3-1 and TRBJ2-7; D may match TRBD1 or TRBD2 (6 bases each). The CDR3 consists of 14 residues. Germline assignment: CDR1 LGHDT and CDR2 YNNKEL (reference sequence). Trimming took off 0 bases at V and 7 bases at J, with 13 bases between the two ends.

The rearrangement links TRBV7-8 to TRBJ1-5; 10 bases are shared with TRBD1. V was clipped by 6 bases and J by 5 bases; unmatched bases: 7. The CDR3 contains 15 residues. Per germline, CDR1 SGHVS and CDR2 FQNEAQ. CDR3 amino acids: CASSFRDRGDQPQHF. The CDR3 DNA is TGTGCCAGCAGTTTCCGGGACAGGGGCGATCAGCCCCAGCATTTT.

The table lists this clonotype with a few counts. This chain connects TRBV27 to TRBJ2-7; D is uncertain. Germline CDR1 is MNHEY and CDR2 is SMNVEV (reference sequence). V was pared by 6 bases and J by 1 base, with 25 bases between. CDR3 length: 18 amino acids. CDR3 sequence reads: CASRRGGPPEIKSYEQYF. CDR3 in DNA: TGTGCCAGCAGAAGAGGTGGCCCCCCGGAAATTAAGTCCTACGAGCAGTACTTC.

The sample holds a few counts of this clonotype. The V and J genes are TRBV7-8 and TRBJ2-3, with 8 bases aligning to TRBD2. This CDR3 has 13 residues. The J segment lost 4 bases and the V segment lost 7 bases, leaving 4 bases of the junction unmatched. Germline loops: CDR1 SGHVS, CDR2 FQNEAQ. CDR3 DNA sequence: TGTGCCAGCACCATCGGGGGGGCAGATACGCAGTATTTT. Its protein is CASTIGGADTQYF.

This clonotype was picked up a small number of times. The V call is TRBV6-2 or TRBV6-3, the J call TRBJ2-1; 8 nucleotides agree with TRBD1. The CDR3 has 15 amino acids. The V gene's germline CDR1 is MNHEY and CDR2 SVGEGT. The junction had 6 bases not matched to a gene; V was cut back by 6 bases and J by 2 bases. This chain's CDR3 is CASREDRVTYNEQFF. CDR3 bases: TGTGCCAGCAGGGAGGACAGGGTAACCTACAATGAGCAGTTCTTC.

This clonotype was detected only a few times. The chain carries TRBV19 and TRBJ1-6; no firm D call. V was pared by 8 bases and J by 9 bases, with 11 bases between. The germline CDR1 and CDR2 sequences are LNHDA and SQIVND (reference sequence). The CDR3 length is 12 residues. CDR3 sequence (DNA): TGTGCCAGTGCGTTGGGTTTTTCACCCCTCCACTTT. Its protein is CASALGFSPLHF. The variable domain in full, completed from reference TRBV19 and TRBJ1-6, reads DGGITQSPKYLFRKEGQNVTLSCEQNLNHDAMYWYRQDPGQGLRLIYYSQIVNDFQKGDIAEGYSVSREKKESFPLTVTSAQKNPTAFYLCASALGFSPLHFGNGTRLTVT.

CDR3 nucleotides: TGCAGTGCTAGAGATGCCGTCAGGAGTGAAGAGACCCAGTACTTC. Protein sequence: CSARDAVRSEETQYF. The chain joins TRBV20-1 to TRBJ2-5; D gene ambiguous. The V gene's germline CDR1 is DFQATT and CDR2 SNEGSKA (reference sequence). V lost 0 bases, J lost 3 bases, and 14 bases lay in between. The length of the CDR3 is 15 residues.

The CDR3 sequence: CASSLSQALPYRSYNSPLHF. The DNA for the CDR3 is TGTGCCAGCAGTTTATCCCAGGCCTTACCCTACCGCTCCTATAATTCACCCCTCCACTTT. J is TRBJ1-6 and V is TRBV12-3 or TRBV12-4; no clear D gene. V lost 2 bases and J lost 0, with 20 bases in between. There are 20 residues in the CDR3.

This clonotype was recorded a few times. The CDR3 bases are TGCGCCAGCAGTCAAAAGCAGGGGAGAAATGAAGCTTTCTTT. Amino acids: CASSQKQGRNEAFF. The chain employs TRBV4-1 and TRBJ1-1; tentatively, D is TRBD1 (6 bases). V lost 6 bases, J lost 7 bases, and 18 bases lay in between. This CDR3 is built from 14 residues. Germline V lookup: CDR1 MGHRA, CDR2 YSYEKL.

This clonotype was observed once. The chain is built from TRBV6-5 and TRBJ1-6, with D unresolved. Germline loops: CDR1 MNHEY, CDR2 SVGAGI. V lost 0 bases and J lost 1, with 10 bases in between. CDR3 length equals 17 residues. CDR3 sequence reads: CASSYSGGGSYNSPLHF. CDR3 DNA: TGTGCCAGCAGTTACTCCGGTGGAGGGTCCTATAATTCACCCCTCCACTTT.

The chain links TRBV7-9 to TRBJ1-1; no firm D call. Germline V gene data show CDR1 as SEHNR and CDR2 as FQNEAQ (reference sequence). V lost 5 bases, J lost 3 bases, and 16 bases lay in between. There are 15 residues in the CDR3. CDR3 loop: CASSPLSGIDTEAFF. The CDR3 DNA follows: TGTGCCAGCAGCCCTCTAAGCGGGATTGACACTGAAGCTTTCTTT.

The gene calls are TRBV7-6 and TRBJ1-6; D remains ambiguous. V lost 1 base and J 7 bases, leaving 5 bases between the germline ends. The CDR3 has 13 amino acids. Germline V gene data show CDR1 as SGHVS and CDR2 as FNYEAQ. CDR3 region: CASSLGENSPLHF. The CDR3 region has the DNA TGTGCCAGCAGCTTAGGGGAGAATTCACCCCTCCACTTT.

The V and J genes are TRBV4-2 and TRBJ2-4; weak D call: TRBD1 (5 bases). V gave up 0 bases and J gave up 16 bases, with 16 bases separating them. The CDR3 has 13 amino acids. Germline values: CDR1 LGHNA, CDR2 YNFKEQ. CDR3 in DNA: TGTGCCAGCAGCCAAGATCTGGTGGACAATACCTACTTC. This sequence encodes CASSQDLVDNTYF.

This clonotype appeared a few times. The chain links TRBV7-2 to TRBJ1-5, with D possibly TRBD1 on 5 matching bases. V lost 3 bases and J lost 4, with 16 bases in between. CDR3 length: 16 amino acids. Germline-derived CDR1 and CDR2 are SGHTA and FQGNSA. The CDR3 loop reads CASSLGLLAGNQPQHF. CDR3 coding DNA: TGTGCCAGCAGCTTGGGGCTTTTGGCTGGGAATCAGCCCCAGCATTTT.

This chain joins TRBV5-1 and TRBJ2-7, with TRBD2 as a possible D gene (5 bases). The CDR3 sequence is 14 residues long. CDR1 is SGHRS and CDR2 is YFSETQ in the germline V gene. V dropped 9 bases and J dropped 0 bases, with 16 bases sitting between them. In nucleotides, the CDR3 is TGCGCCACCTACACGGGCAGCGGCTCCTACGAGCAGTACTTC. Protein product: CATYTGSGSYEQYF.

This clonotype was counted only a few times. The rearrangement links TRBV7-2 to TRBJ2-5, with 8 bases aligning to TRBD1. Looked up from germline, CDR1 is SGHTA and CDR2 is FQGNSA. V lost 1 base and J lost 5; bases outside the gene matches: 6. The CDR3 is made up of 15 amino acids. The CDR3 sequence: CASSLEAGGGETQYF. The CDR3 region has the DNA TGTGCCAGCAGCTTAGAGGCAGGGGGCGGGGAGACCCAGTACTTC.

This clonotype showed up many times. The chain is built from TRBV11-2 and TRBJ2-1, with a tentative D call TRBD2 (5 bases). The CDR3 totals 14 residues. Germline CDR1 is SGHAT and CDR2 is FQNNGV. Trimming pared 5 bases from V and 5 bases from J, leaving 13 bases between. The CDR3 DNA reads as TGTGCCAGCAGCCGCCGGGGTAACAACAATGAGCAGTTCTTC. The encoded protein is CASSRRGNNNEQFF.

In DNA form, the CDR3 reads TGTGCCAGCAGCGCGGACAGGGGTAGTATCGCTGGCTACACCTTC. It translates to CASSADRGSIAGYTF. This chain connects TRBV11-2 to TRBJ1-2, with 9 positions matching TRBD1. This CDR3 spans 15 amino acids. Germline V gene lookup returns CDR1 SGHAT and CDR2 FQNNGV. Trimming took 5 bases from V and 7 from J; bases not matched to a gene: 11.

The chain has TRBV9 and TRBJ1-2; 8 bases agree with TRBD1. This CDR3 comprises 15 residues. Germline V gene lookup returns CDR1 SGDLS and CDR2 YYNGEE. Germline trimming cut 3 bases from V and 3 bases from J; bases unmatched to any gene: 7. Written as DNA, the CDR3 is TGTGCCAGCAGCGAAGCAGGGGGCCTTTACTATGGCTACACCTTC. It is translated as CASSEAGGLYYGYTF. Filled out from reference TRBV9 and TRBJ1-2, the complete variable domain reads DSGVTQTPKHLITATGQRVTLRCSPRSGDLSVYWYQQSLDQGLQFLIQYYNGEERAKGNILERFSAQQFPDLHSELNLSSLELGDSALYFCASSEAGGLYYGYTFGSGTRLTVV.

V gene TRBV7-9 combines with J gene TRBJ2-1, with a weak D call TRBD2 (6 bases). The germline V gene encodes CDR1 SEHNR and CDR2 FQNEAQ (reference sequence). This CDR3 has 16 amino acids. Trimming removed 0 bases at V and 8 bases at J, with 17 bases between. CDR3 in DNA: TGTGCCAGCAGCTTAGCGGAGGTAGCCGGGGAGGATGAGCAGTTCTTC. Its protein is CASSLAEVAGEDEQFF.

The chain carries TRBV6-2 or TRBV6-3 and TRBJ1-5; 10 positions match TRBD1. Germline assignment: CDR1 MNHEY and CDR2 SVGEGT. The J segment lost 9 bases and the V segment lost 2 bases, leaving 7 bases of the junction unmatched. This CDR3 has 15 amino acids. CDR3 nucleotides: TGTGCCAGCAGTTACCGGGGGACAGGGGCTGGGCCCCAGCATTTT. This encodes CASSYRGTGAGPQHF.

The chain recombines TRBV12-3 or TRBV12-4 with TRBJ1-6, with 9 bases identical to TRBD1. V was pared by 3 bases and J by 0 bases, with 3 bases of the junction left unmatched. The CDR3 length is 17 residues. The CDR3 region is CASSFPTGGSYNSPLHF. The CDR3 DNA sequence: TGTGCCAGCAGTTTCCCGACAGGGGGCTCCTATAATTCACCCCTCCACTTT.

This clonotype was observed a handful of times. The CDR3 reads CASSLLGEQYF. The CDR3 bases are TGTGCCAGCAGTTTACTCGGCGAGCAGTACTTC. The chain recombines TRBV12-3 or TRBV12-4 with TRBJ2-7, with D unclear. The germline V and J ends were trimmed by 2 bases and 6 bases, with 5 bases remaining between them. The length of the CDR3 is 11 residues.

The chain combines TRBV6-2 or TRBV6-3 with TRBJ2-7, with 10 bases fitting TRBD1. This CDR3 is 15 amino acids long. J was trimmed by 0 bases and V by 4 bases; bases with no gene match: 3. Germline CDR1 reads MNHEY; CDR2 reads SVGEGT. The CDR3 bases are TGTGCCAGCAGTTCTCGGGACAGGGGCTCCTACGAGCAGTACTTC. Translation gives CASSSRDRGSYEQYF.

The sample holds a few counts of this clonotype. The rearrangement joins TRBV7-8 to TRBJ2-1, with a possible D match to TRBD1 (5 bases). CDR3 length: 13 amino acids. Germline-derived CDR1 and CDR2 are SGHVS and FQNEAQ. V gave up 5 bases and J gave up 4 bases, with 9 bases separating them. CDR3 region: CASSPRQYNEQFF. Written as DNA, the CDR3 is TGTGCCAGCAGCCCTAGACAGTACAATGAGCAGTTCTTC.

This clonotype was observed a few times. The rearrangement uses TRBV7-2 and TRBJ1-5; D not certain. Between the trimmed V and J ends, which lost 3 bases and 0 bases, there was a span of 12 bases. CDR1 is SGHTA and CDR2 is FQGNSA in the germline V gene. The CDR3 spans 16 residues. CDR3 DNA: TGTGCCAGCAGCTTGGAAGGGTTGTATAGCAATCAGCCCCAGCATTTT. Protein product: CASSLEGLYSNQPQHF. Drawing the rest from reference TRBV7-2 and TRBJ1-5, the complete variable domain is GAGVSQSPSNKVTEKGKDVELRCDPISGHTALYWYRQSLGQGLEFLIYFQGNSAPDKSGLPSDRFSAERTGGSVSTLTIQRTQQEDSAVYLCASSLEGLYSNQPQHFGDGTRLSIL.

The chain joins TRBV5-6 to TRBJ2-1; D not resolved. Trimming pared 0 bases from V and 5 bases from J, leaving 9 bases between. From germline, CDR1 is SGHDT and CDR2 YYEEEE. The CDR3 consists of 14 residues. CDR3 sequence reads: CASSLGRRDNEQFF. CDR3 DNA sequence: TGTGCCAGCAGCTTGGGACGCCGGGACAATGAGCAGTTCTTC.

This clonotype was seen repeatedly, ten times or more. The V gene is TRBV7-8, the J gene TRBJ1-1, with D unresolved. CDR3 length: 12 residues. CDR1 SGHVS and CDR2 FQNEAQ come from the germline V gene. Trimming took 5 bases from V and 5 from J, leaving 9 bases between them. The CDR3 sequence: CASSQYGTEAFF. The CDR3 region has the DNA TGTGCCAGCAGCCAATACGGTACTGAAGCTTTCTTT. The full variable domain, in which reference TRBV7-8 and TRBJ1-1 provide the parts outside the CDR3, is GAGVSQSPRYKVAKRGQDVALRCDPISGHVSLFWYQQALGQGPEFLTYFQNEAQLDKSGLPSDRFFAERPEGSVSTLKIQRTQQEDSAVYLCASSQYGTEAFFGQGTRLTVV.